This record concerns one T cell receptor beta chain sequence. This CDR3 is 13 amino acids long. V lost 0 bases to trimming and J lost 7 bases, with 6 bases between them. CDR1 LNHNV and CDR2 YYDKDF come from the germline V gene (reference sequence). In terms of age and location, participants ranged from about 18 to 100 years and lived in fewer than 30 US areas. Two negative PCRs, clearance, or symptom resolution were required of recovered Cohort 3 donors. Sequencing used immunoSEQ multiplex PCR; TCRdb keeps in-frame clones, though not all of them. The sample lists about 310,000 clones, approximately 86% occurring once. The data originate from a study of blood T cell repertoires in COVID-19. Across the study: Samples of COVID-19 (acute and convalescent) were obtained from the United States, Italy and Spain.

This TCR came from a woman between 18 and 29 years old who had recovered from COVID-19. The chain carries TRBV15 and TRBJ1-4; D is unresolved. The sample taken for sequencing was PBMCs or T cells enriched from blood (not recorded which). The DNA for the CDR3 is TGTGCCACCAGCAGAGATCACGGTGAAAAACTGTTTTTT. Its translation: CATSRDHGEKLFF.